This T cell receptor (beta chain) was captured by sequencing in a study of control samples from healthy donors and cancer patients. V was clipped by 2 bases and J by 6 bases; unmatched bases: 8. Germline values: CDR1 MNHNS, CDR2 SASEGT. The CDR3 spans 16 residues. Produced via immunoSEQ multiplex PCR; TCRdb's table is partial and in-frame only. The table records tens of thousands of clones, over 75% of them present only once. Sequencing was performed on blood. The V and J genes are TRBV6-1 and TRBJ2-4, with 9 nucleotides matching TRBD1. The receptor was isolated from a woman between 45 and 65 years old in good health. CDR3 residues: CASSESAGTGRNIQYF. CDR3 nucleotide sequence: TGTGCCAGCAGTGAAAGCGCCGGGACAGGGAGAAACATTCAGTACTTC.